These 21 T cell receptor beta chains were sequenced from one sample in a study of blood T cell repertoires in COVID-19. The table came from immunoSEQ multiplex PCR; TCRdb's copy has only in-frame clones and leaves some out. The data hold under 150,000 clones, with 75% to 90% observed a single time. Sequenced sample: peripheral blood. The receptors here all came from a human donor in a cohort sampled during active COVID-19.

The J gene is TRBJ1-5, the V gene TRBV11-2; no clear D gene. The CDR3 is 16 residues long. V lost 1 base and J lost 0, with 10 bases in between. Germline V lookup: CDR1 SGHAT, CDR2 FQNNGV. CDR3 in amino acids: CASSLAPPGSNQPQHF. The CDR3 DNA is TGTGCCAGCAGCTTAGCCCCTCCAGGTAGCAATCAGCCCCAGCATTTT.

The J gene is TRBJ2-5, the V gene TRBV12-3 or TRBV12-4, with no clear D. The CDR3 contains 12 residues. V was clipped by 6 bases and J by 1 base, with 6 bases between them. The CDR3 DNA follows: TGTGCCAGCAGACTCCTCCAAGAGACCCAGTACTTC. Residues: CASRLLQETQYF.

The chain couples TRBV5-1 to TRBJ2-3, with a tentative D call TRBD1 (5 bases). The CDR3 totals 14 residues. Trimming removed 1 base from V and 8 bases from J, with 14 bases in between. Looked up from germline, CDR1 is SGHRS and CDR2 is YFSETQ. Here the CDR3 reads CASSLTERQTTQYF. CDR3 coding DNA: TGCGCCAGCAGCTTGACAGAGCGACAGACTACGCAGTATTTT.

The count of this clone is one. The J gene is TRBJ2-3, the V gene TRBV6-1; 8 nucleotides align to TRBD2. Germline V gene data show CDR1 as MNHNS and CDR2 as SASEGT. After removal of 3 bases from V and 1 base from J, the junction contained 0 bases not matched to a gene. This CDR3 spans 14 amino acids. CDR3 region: CASSETSGTDTQYF. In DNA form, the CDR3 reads TGTGCCAGCAGTGAGACTAGCGGCACAGATACGCAGTATTTT.

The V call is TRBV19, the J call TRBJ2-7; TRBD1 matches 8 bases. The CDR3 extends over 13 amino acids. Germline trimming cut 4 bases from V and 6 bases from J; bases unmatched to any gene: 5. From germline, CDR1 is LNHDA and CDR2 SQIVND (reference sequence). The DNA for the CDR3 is TGTGCCAGTAGTAGAGACAGGGGCGGCGAGCAGTACTTC. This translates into CASSRDRGGEQYF.

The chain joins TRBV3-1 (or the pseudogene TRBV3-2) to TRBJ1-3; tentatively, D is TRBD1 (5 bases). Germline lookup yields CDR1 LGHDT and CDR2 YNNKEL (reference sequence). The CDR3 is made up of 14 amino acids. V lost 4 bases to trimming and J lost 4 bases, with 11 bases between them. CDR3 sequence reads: CASSPGRVGNTIYF. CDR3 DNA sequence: TGTGCCAGCAGCCCTGGCAGGGTAGGAAACACCATATATTTT.

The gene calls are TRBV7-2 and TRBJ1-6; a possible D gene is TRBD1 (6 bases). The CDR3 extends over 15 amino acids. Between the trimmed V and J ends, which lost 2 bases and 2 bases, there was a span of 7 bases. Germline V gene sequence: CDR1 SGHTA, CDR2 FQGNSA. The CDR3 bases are TGTGCCAGCAGCTTAAAGGGGGCCTATAATTCACCCCTCCACTTT. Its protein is CASSLKGAYNSPLHF.

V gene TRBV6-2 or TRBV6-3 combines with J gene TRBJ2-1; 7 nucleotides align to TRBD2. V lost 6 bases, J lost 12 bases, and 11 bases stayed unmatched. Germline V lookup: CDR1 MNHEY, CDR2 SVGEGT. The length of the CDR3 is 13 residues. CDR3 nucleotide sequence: TGTGCCAGCAGACCTCCGGGACTACTATTGCAGTTCTTC. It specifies CASRPPGLLLQFF.

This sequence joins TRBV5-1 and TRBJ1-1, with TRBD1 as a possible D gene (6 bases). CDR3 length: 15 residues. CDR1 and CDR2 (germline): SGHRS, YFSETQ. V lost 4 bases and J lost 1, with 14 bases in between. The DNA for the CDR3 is TGCGCCAGCAGCATCTCGGGACAAAAGAACACTGAAGCTTTCTTT. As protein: CASSISGQKNTEAFF. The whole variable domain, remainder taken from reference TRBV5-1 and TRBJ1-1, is KAGVTQTPRYLIKTRGQQVTLSCSPISGHRSVSWYQQTPGQGLQFLFEYFSETQRNKGNFPGRFSGRQFSNSRSEMNVSTLELGDSALYLCASSISGQKNTEAFFGQGTRLTVV.

CDR3 sequence: CASSSRGMNTEAFF. The CDR3 DNA follows: TGCGCCAGCAGTTCCAGGGGCATGAACACTGAAGCTTTCTTT. The genes are TRBV23-1 and TRBJ1-1, with TRBD1 as a possible D gene (6 bases). TRBV23-1 is marked as an open reading frame, function uncertain. Trimming took 5 bases from V and 0 from J, leaving 10 bases between them. The CDR3 sequence is 14 residues long.

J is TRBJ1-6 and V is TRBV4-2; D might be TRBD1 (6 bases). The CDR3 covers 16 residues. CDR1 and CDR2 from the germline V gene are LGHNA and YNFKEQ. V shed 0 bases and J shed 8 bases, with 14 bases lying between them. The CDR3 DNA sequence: TGTGCCAGCAGCCAAGATATTAGGACAGCCTATTCACCCCTCCACTTT. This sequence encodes CASSQDIRTAYSPLHF.

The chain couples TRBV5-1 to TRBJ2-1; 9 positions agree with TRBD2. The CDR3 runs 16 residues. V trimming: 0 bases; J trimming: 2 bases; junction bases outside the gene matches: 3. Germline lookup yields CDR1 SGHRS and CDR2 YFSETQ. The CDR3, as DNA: TGCGCCAGCAGCTTGGGGATAGCGGGGGCCTACAATGAGCAGTTCTTC. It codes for CASSLGIAGAYNEQFF.

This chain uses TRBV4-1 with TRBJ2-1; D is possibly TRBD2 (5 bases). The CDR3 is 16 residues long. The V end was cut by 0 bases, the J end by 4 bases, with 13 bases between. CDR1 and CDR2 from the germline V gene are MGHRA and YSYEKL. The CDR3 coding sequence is TGCGCCAGCAGCCAAGATCCCCGGGGATCATACAATGAGCAGTTCTTC. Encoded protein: CASSQDPRGSYNEQFF.

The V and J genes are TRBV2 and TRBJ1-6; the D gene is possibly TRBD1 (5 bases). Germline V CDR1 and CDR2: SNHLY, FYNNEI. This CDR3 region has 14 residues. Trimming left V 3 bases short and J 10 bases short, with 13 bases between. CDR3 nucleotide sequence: TGTGCCAGCAGTGACCAGGGCCTAGGGTCACCCCTCCACTTT. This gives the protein CASSDQGLGSPLHF.

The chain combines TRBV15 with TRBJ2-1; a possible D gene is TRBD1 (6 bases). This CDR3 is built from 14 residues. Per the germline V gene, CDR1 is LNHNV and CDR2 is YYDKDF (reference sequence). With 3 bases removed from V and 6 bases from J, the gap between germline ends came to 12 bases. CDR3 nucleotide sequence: TGTGCCACCAGCAGGGACAGTCCGGGCAATGAGCAGTTCTTC. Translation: CATSRDSPGNEQFF. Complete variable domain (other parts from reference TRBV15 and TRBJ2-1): DAMVIQNPRYQVTQFGKPVTLSCSQTLNHNVMYWYQQKSSQAPKLLFHYYDKDFNNEADTPDNFQSRRPNTSFCFLDIRSPGLGDTAMYLCATSRDSPGNEQFFGPGTRLTVL.

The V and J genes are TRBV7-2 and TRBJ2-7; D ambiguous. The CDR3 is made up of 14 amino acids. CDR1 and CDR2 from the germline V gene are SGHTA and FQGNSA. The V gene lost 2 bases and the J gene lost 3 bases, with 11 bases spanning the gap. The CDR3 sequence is CASSLTSRSYEQYF. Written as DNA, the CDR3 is TGTGCCAGCAGCTTAACCTCCCGCAGCTACGAGCAGTACTTC. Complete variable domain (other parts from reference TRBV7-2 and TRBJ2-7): GAGVSQSPSNKVTEKGKDVELRCDPISGHTALYWYRQSLGQGLEFLIYFQGNSAPDKSGLPSDRFSAERTGGSVSTLTIQRTQQEDSAVYLCASSLTSRSYEQYFGPGTRLTVT.

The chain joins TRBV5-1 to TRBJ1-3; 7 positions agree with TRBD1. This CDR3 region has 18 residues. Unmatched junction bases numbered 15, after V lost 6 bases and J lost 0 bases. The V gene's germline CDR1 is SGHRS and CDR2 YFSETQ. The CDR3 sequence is CASTSPTTRDSSGNTIYF. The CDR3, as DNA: TGCGCCAGCACTTCCCCAACCACTCGGGACAGCTCTGGAAACACCATATATTTT.

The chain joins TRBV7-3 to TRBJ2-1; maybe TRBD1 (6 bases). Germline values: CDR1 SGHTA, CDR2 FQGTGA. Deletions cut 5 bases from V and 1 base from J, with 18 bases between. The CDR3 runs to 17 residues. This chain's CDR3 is CASSPRGTGMSYNEQFF. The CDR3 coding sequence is TGTGCCAGCAGCCCCCGGGGTACAGGGATGTCCTACAATGAGCAGTTCTTC.

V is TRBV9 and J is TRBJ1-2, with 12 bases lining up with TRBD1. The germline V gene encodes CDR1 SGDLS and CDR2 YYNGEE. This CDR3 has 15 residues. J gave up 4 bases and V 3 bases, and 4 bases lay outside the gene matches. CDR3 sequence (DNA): TGTGCCAGCAGCGCCGGGGACAGGGGGCTCTATGGCTACACCTTC. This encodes CASSAGDRGLYGYTF.

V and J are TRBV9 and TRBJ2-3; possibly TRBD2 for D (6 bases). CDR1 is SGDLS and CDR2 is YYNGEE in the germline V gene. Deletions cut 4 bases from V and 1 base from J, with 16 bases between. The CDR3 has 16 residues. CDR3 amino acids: CASSPRLGGGTDTQYF. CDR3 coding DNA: TGTGCCAGCAGCCCGAGACTGGGCGGGGGCACAGATACGCAGTATTTT.

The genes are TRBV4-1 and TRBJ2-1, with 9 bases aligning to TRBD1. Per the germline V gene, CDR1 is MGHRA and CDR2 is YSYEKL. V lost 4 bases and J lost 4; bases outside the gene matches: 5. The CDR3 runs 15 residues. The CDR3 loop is CASSRTGTGYNEQFF. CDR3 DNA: TGCGCCAGCAGCCGGACCGGGACAGGGTACAATGAGCAGTTCTTC.